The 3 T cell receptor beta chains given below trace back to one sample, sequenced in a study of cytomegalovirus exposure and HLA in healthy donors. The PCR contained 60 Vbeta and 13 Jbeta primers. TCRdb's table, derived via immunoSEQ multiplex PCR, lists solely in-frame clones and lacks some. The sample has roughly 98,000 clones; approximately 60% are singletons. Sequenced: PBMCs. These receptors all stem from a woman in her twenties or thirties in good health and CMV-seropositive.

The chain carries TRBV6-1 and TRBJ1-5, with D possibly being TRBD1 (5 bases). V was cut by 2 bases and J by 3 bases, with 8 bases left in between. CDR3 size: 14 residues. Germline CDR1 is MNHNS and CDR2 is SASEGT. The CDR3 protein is CASSELGDNQPQHF. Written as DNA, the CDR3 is TGTGCCAGCAGTGAATTAGGGGACAATCAGCCCCAGCATTTT.

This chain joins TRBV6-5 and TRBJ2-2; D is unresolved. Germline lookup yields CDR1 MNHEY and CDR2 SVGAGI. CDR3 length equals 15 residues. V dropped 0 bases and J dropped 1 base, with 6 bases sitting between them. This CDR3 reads CASSYSFLNTGELFF. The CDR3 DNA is TGTGCCAGCAGTTACTCGTTCTTGAACACCGGGGAGCTGTTTTTT.

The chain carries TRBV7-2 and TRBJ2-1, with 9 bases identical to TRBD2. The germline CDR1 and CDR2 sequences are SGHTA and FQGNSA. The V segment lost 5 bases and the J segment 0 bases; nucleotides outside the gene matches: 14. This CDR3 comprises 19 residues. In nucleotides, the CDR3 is TGTGCCAGCAGCATAAGTGGTGGTAGCGGGGGAGGCTCCTACAATGAGCAGTTCTTC. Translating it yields CASSISGGSGGGSYNEQFF.